The 13 T cell receptor beta chains in this list originate from one sample, sequenced in a study of CD8 T cells in ankylosing spondylitis. TCRdb re-called the 5' RACE reads with MiXCR, one entry per CDR3 protein. The sample has about 360,000 distinct CDR3 sequences, 20% seen once. Sequencing used blood, either unsorted or a sorted T cell fraction (not recorded which). The source of these receptors is a male donor with ankylosing spondylitis or in good health (not recorded which).

The J gene is TRBJ2-4, the V gene TRBV7-9, with a weak D call TRBD2 (6 bases). Germline CDR1 and CDR2: SEHNR and FQNEAQ (reference sequence). V lost 6 bases to trimming and J lost 1 base, with 13 bases between them. The CDR3 is 15 amino acids. CDR3 loop: CASSYEAGAKNIQYF. Written as DNA, the CDR3 is TGTGCCAGCAGTTATGAGGCGGGGGCCAAAAACATTCAGTACTTC.

The rearrangement uses TRBV7-6 and TRBJ2-3, with 7 bases identical to TRBD2. The germline V gene encodes CDR1 SGHVS and CDR2 FNYEAQ. V lost 3 bases, J lost 0 bases, and 9 bases stayed unmatched. The CDR3 extends over 17 amino acids. CDR3 in DNA: TGTGCCAGCAGCTTCCCCGTGGGTAGCGGGAGCACAGATACGCAGTATTTT. Protein sequence: CASSFPVGSGSTDTQYF.

This clonotype came up a few times. The J gene is TRBJ2-2, the V gene TRBV12-3 or TRBV12-4, with a weak D call TRBD1 (5 bases). Trimming cost V 5 bases and J 7 bases, with 14 bases left between them. This CDR3 comprises 14 residues. The CDR3 DNA sequence: TGTGCCAGCAGTCTACAGGTTCGAGGCGGGGAGCTGTTTTTT. It specifies CASSLQVRGGELFF.

The chain is built from TRBV30 and TRBJ1-2; D unresolved. The germline V gene has CDR1 GTSNPN and CDR2 SVGIG (reference sequence). The CDR3 totals 12 residues. V lost 3 bases and J lost 8, with 13 bases in between. The CDR3 coding sequence is TGTGCCTGGAGCGGACGGTCCTGGGGCTACACCTTC. This sequence encodes CAWSGRSWGYTF.

This clonotype was found many times. The chain joins TRBV29-1 to TRBJ2-1, with 7 positions matching TRBD1. The germline gives CDR1 SQVTM, CDR2 ANQGSEA. The J segment lost 1 base and the V segment lost 5 bases, leaving 8 bases of the junction unmatched. The CDR3 sequence is 15 residues long. The CDR3 DNA reads as TGCAGCGTTAGTGGACAGGTACCATCCTACAATGAGCAGTTCTTC. This gives the protein CSVSGQVPSYNEQFF.

This clonotype appeared a few times. This chain connects TRBV20-1 to TRBJ2-5; TRBD2 matches at 8 bases. With 6 bases clipped from V and 2 bases from J, the junction kept 8 bases outside the gene matches. Looked up from germline, CDR1 is DFQATT and CDR2 is SNEGSKA (reference sequence). The CDR3 length is 14 residues. The CDR3 sequence: CSAKRGGGQETQYF. As DNA, the CDR3 is TGCAGTGCCAAACGGGGGGGCGGGCAAGAGACCCAGTACTTC.

This clonotype was picked up a small number of times. This chain connects TRBV12-3 or TRBV12-4 to TRBJ2-5; maybe TRBD2 (5 bases). The germline V and J ends were trimmed by 3 bases and 4 bases, with 9 bases remaining between them. CDR3 size: 13 residues. In DNA form, the CDR3 reads TGTGCCAGCAGTTTTATTCGGGGAGAGACCCAGTACTTC. Translated, it gives CASSFIRGETQYF.

This chain uses TRBV6-1 with TRBJ2-3, with 8 bases that match TRBD2. CDR1 MNHNS and CDR2 SASEGT come from the germline V gene. This CDR3 region has 16 residues. Unmatched junction bases numbered 13, after V lost 6 bases and J lost 5 bases. The CDR3 sequence is CASSPGGDPALDTQYF. The CDR3 bases are TGTGCCAGCAGCCCCGGGGGGGACCCAGCTCTAGATACGCAGTATTTT.

This clonotype was counted a few times. The V and J genes are TRBV6-5 and TRBJ2-6; D is ambiguous. V was trimmed by 2 bases and J by 7 bases, leaving 6 bases between them. Germline CDR1 and CDR2: MNHEY and SVGAGI. The CDR3 extends over 13 amino acids. This chain's CDR3 is CASSYAGANVLTF. CDR3 coding DNA: TGTGCCAGCAGTTACGCCGGCGCCAACGTCCTGACTTTC.

This clonotype was seen more than once but under ten times. The gene calls are TRBV4-1 and TRBJ2-1, with D tentatively TRBD2 (6 bases). Trimming took off 1 base at V and 0 bases at J, with 7 bases between the two ends. This CDR3 is built from 15 residues. Germline-derived CDR1 and CDR2 are MGHRA and YSYEKL. This CDR3 is CASSQARGSYNEQFF. The CDR3 coding sequence is TGCGCCAGCAGCCAAGCGCGGGGCTCCTACAATGAGCAGTTCTTC.

This clonotype showed up many times. A junction boundary mismatches the germline segment, possibly from a read error. This chain links TRBV4-1 with TRBJ2-5; D remains ambiguous. CDR1 MGHRA and CDR2 YSYEKL come from the germline V gene. CDR3 size: 14 residues. The CDR3 region has the DNA TGTGCCAGCAGCGTACTTGCAGGAGAAGAGACCCAGTACTTC. It codes for CASSVLAGEETQYF.

This clonotype was seen more than once but under ten times. The gene calls are TRBV11-2 and TRBJ2-5; D is undetermined. Between the trimmed V and J ends, which lost 2 bases and 7 bases, there was a span of 14 bases. The CDR3 has 14 residues. Germline values: CDR1 SGHAT, CDR2 FQNNGV. CDR3 sequence (DNA): TGTGCCAGCAGCTTATACGGATTAGAAGGGACCCAGTACTTC. It codes for CASSLYGLEGTQYF.

The chain joins TRBV20-1 to TRBJ1-1, with D possibly matching TRBD1 (5 bases). The CDR3 has 12 residues. V lost 0 bases and J 6 bases, leaving 8 bases between the germline ends. Germline assignment: CDR1 DFQATT and CDR2 SNEGSKA (reference sequence). Here the CDR3 reads CSARDGGAEAFF. DNA for the CDR3: TGCAGTGCTAGAGATGGGGGGGCTGAAGCTTTCTTT.